This record looks at one T cell receptor (beta chain) sequence and its context. The data derive from a study of yellow fever vaccine responses in identical twins. CDR3 length: 16 residues. Looked up from germline, CDR1 is WNHNN and CDR2 is SYGVQD (reference sequence). Deletions cut 4 bases from V and 0 bases from J, with 15 bases between. TCRdb itself ran the RT-PCR reads through MiXCR, one entry per CDR3 protein. This sample carries 15,000 to 20,000 distinct CDR3 sequences, around 80% of them seen once, and the ten largest clones take around 2%. This sequence originates from a woman between 18 and 29 years old who received the yellow fever vaccine. The V gene is TRBV10-1, the J gene TRBJ1-1; no clear D. Sequenced material: T cells from blood (PBMCs), unsorted or a sorted subset (not recorded which), taken before or after yellow fever vaccination (not recorded which). CDR3: CASSASTAHMNTEAFF. The CDR3 nucleotides are TGCGCCAGCAGTGCGTCTACAGCCCACATGAACACTGAAGCTTTCTTT.